The rows below give T cell receptor beta chains drawn from one sample of a study of OX40 agonist ivuxolimab in advanced cancers. Sequencing was performed with immunoSEQ multiplex PCR; in TCRdb, only in-frame clones are kept and a portion is missing. The table records 55,000 to 70,000 clones, around 90% of them present only once. The sample was CD4+ or CD8+ T cells sorted from blood, taken in a trial of the OX40 agonist ivuxolimab. These receptors were collected from an adult with an advanced solid tumor such as melanoma, head and neck, liver or kidney cancer. CDR3s include the opening cysteine and the closing phenylalanine or tryptophan. D genes are given only for firm matches. Clone size, where shown, is once, few, many, or a class for clones that have expanded.

D gene	CDR3 length	V gene	clone size	J gene	CDR3 protein	CDR3 DNA
-	11	TRBV28	once	TRBJ1-2	CASGQSYGYTF	TGTGCCTCAGGACAGTCCTATGGCTACACCTTC
-	15	TRBV5-1	-	TRBJ1-3	CASSSNPTGSNTIYF	TGCGCCAGCAGCTCCAACCCGACAGGTTCTAACACCATATATTTT
-	14	TRBV10-3	-	TRBJ1-1	CAISEDLGDTEAFF	TGTGCCATCAGTGAGGATCTTGGGGACACTGAAGCTTTCTTT
-	13	TRBV5-6	-	TRBJ1-5	CASQHRGPQPQHF	TGTGCCAGCCAACATAGGGGACCTCAGCCCCAGCATTTT
-	14	TRBV7-9	-	TRBJ2-3	CASLQDLFTDTQYF	TGTGCCAGCCTACAGGACCTATTCACAGATACGCAGTATTTT
TRBD1	16	TRBV7-2	-	TRBJ2-7	CASSPVLGQGIHEQYF	TGTGCCAGCAGCCCAGTCCTGGGACAGGGAATCCACGAGCAGTACTTC
-	16	TRBV27	-	TRBJ1-6	CASSLIAGSYNSPLHF	TGTGCCAGCAGTTTAATAGCGGGAAGCTATAATTCACCCCTCCACTTT
-	14	TRBV6-5	once	TRBJ2-1	CATKMGGSNNEQFF	TGTGCCACCAAGATGGGGGGCAGCAACAATGAGCAGTTCTTC
TRBD2	15	TRBV11-3	-	TRBJ2-7	CASSLGAGSSYEQYF	TGTGCCAGCAGCTTAGGAGCGGGGAGCTCCTACGAGCAGTACTTC
-	16	TRBV19	-	TRBJ1-2	CASSIAGRDTNYGYTF	TGTGCCAGTAGTATAGCCGGGAGGGATACTAACTATGGCTACACCTTC
TRBD1	15	TRBV9	-	TRBJ2-2	CASSGPRTGTGELFF	TGTGCCAGCAGCGGCCCTCGGACAGGCACCGGGGAGCTGTTTTTT
-	15	TRBV5-1	-	TRBJ1-6	CASSPPGPPGSPLHF	TGCGCCAGCAGTCCGCCGGGACCCCCCGGTTCACCCCTCCACTTT
TRBD1	13	TRBV5-1	-	TRBJ2-1	CASSPGTGDEQFF	TGCGCCAGCAGCCCCGGGACAGGGGATGAGCAGTTCTTC
-	15	TRBV6-5	once	TRBJ1-6	CASSLGREKNSPLHF	TGTGCCAGCAGTTTAGGCAGGGAGAAGAATTCACCCCTCCACTTT
-	15	TRBV7-9	-	TRBJ1-4	CASSLDTGVNEKLFF	TGTGCCAGCAGCTTAGATACCGGGGTGAATGAAAAACTGTTTTTT
-	17	TRBV2	-	TRBJ2-1	CASSQEFRFSSYNEQFF	TGTGCCAGCAGTCAAGAATTCAGGTTTAGCTCCTACAATGAGCAGTTCTTC
-	13	TRBV10-3	-	TRBJ1-5	CATGQDSNQPQHF	TGTGCCACCGGACAAGATAGCAATCAGCCCCAGCATTTT
-	14	TRBV6-1	-	TRBJ1-4	CASSERGWGEKLFF	TGTGCCAGCAGTGAACGGGGGTGGGGTGAAAAACTGTTTTTT
-	14	TRBV30	-	TRBJ1-5	CAWSERLYNQPQHF	TGTGCCTGGAGTGAGAGGTTATACAATCAGCCCCAGCATTTT
-	14	TRBV30	-	TRBJ1-6	CASRIFSYNSPLHF	TGTGCCTCTCGCATCTTCTCCTATAATTCACCCCTCCACTTT
TRBD1	16	TRBV7-9	-	TRBJ1-4	CASSLTGTGHGEKLFF	TGTGCCAGCAGCTTAACCGGGACAGGGCATGGTGAAAAACTGTTTTTT
-	14	TRBV27	-	TRBJ1-1	CASSSALRGTEAFF	TGTGCCAGCAGTTCGGCCTTACGGGGCACTGAAGCTTTCTTT
-	15	TRBV10-3	-	TRBJ1-3	CAISPGQSFGNTIYF	TGTGCCATCAGCCCCGGACAGTCCTTTGGAAACACCATATATTTT
TRBD1	15	TRBV5-1	-	TRBJ2-2	CASSGTGGGTGELFF	TGCGCCAGCAGCGGGACAGGGGGAGGCACCGGGGAGCTGTTTTTT
TRBD1	16	TRBV4-1	-	TRBJ1-3	CASSPIGTGFDTTIYF	TGCGCCAGCAGCCCGATAGGGACAGGGTTTGATACCACCATATATTTT
-	11	TRBV30	-	TRBJ2-7	CAWSNSYEQYF	TGTGCCTGGAGTAATAGTTACGAGCAGTACTTC
-	13	TRBV5-6	-	TRBJ2-1	CASSLITKTEQFF	TGTGCCAGCAGCTTGATTACTAAGACTGAGCAGTTCTTC
TRBD1	16	TRBV7-2	-	TRBJ1-2	CASRGGQSSWNYGYTF	TGTGCCAGCAGAGGGGGCCAATCTTCATGGAACTATGGCTACACCTTC
-	13	TRBV10-3	-	TRBJ1-5	CAIRGGENQPQHF	TGTGCCATCAGGGGCGGGGAAAATCAGCCCCAGCATTTT
-	13	TRBV7-9	once	TRBJ1-6	CASSLAVLTPLHF	TGTGCCAGCAGCTTAGCCGTCCTAACACCCCTCCACTTT
TRBD2	15	TRBV5-5	-	TRBJ2-7	CASSLVLAGNAEQYF	TGTGCCAGCAGCTTGGTACTAGCGGGGAACGCCGAGCAGTACTTC
TRBD1	17	TRBV4-1	-	TRBJ1-6	CASSQDKQGVYNSPLHF	TGCGCCAGCAGCCAAGATAAACAGGGGGTCTATAATTCACCCCTCCACTTT
TRBD1	14	TRBV10-3	-	TRBJ1-5	CAISRGQGDQPQHF	TGTGCCATCAGTCGTGGACAGGGCGATCAGCCCCAGCATTTT
TRBD2	14	TRBV27	-	TRBJ2-7	CASRVGGATYEQYF	TGTGCCAGCAGAGTCGGGGGGGCAACCTACGAGCAGTACTTC
TRBD1	16	TRBV7-6	-	TRBJ1-3	CASSPWDSNSGNTIYF	TGTGCCAGCAGCCCCTGGGACAGTAACTCTGGAAACACCATATATTTT
-	12	TRBV10-3	-	TRBJ1-1	CAISPSNTEAFF	TGTGCCATCAGCCCAAGCAACACTGAAGCTTTCTTT
TRBD2	16	TRBV5-1	-	TRBJ2-1	CASSLGAGGSYNEQFF	TGCGCCAGCAGCTTGGGAGCGGGGGGGTCCTACAATGAGCAGTTCTTC
TRBD2	16	TRBV13	few	TRBJ2-1	CASSLGAGSRYNEQFF	TGTGCCAGCAGCTTAGGAGCGGGGTCGAGATACAATGAGCAGTTCTTC
-	19	TRBV2	-	TRBJ1-1	CASSEGGAIHFLMNTEAFF	TGTGCCAGCAGTGAAGGGGGGGCAATACATTTTCTCATGAACACTGAAGCTTTCTTT
TRBD1	14	TRBV19	-	TRBJ2-7	CASSPRTGRYEQYF	TGTGCCAGTAGTCCACGGACAGGGCGCTACGAGCAGTACTTC
-	13	TRBV30	-	TRBJ2-7	CAWCSTGNYEQYF	TGTGCCTGGTGTTCGACAGGCAACTACGAGCAGTACTTC
TRBD1	15	TRBV30	-	TRBJ2-4	CAWSPLGTGLSVQYF	TGTGCCTGGAGTCCCTTAGGGACAGGGTTATCAGTTCAGTACTTC
TRBD1	13	TRBV5-4	-	TRBJ1-6	CASSPTGGSPLHF	TGTGCCAGCAGCCCGACAGGGGGATCACCCCTCCACTTT
-	16	TRBV5-1	-	TRBJ1-4	CASSLVSGSTNEKLFF	TGCGCCAGCAGCTTGGTCTCCGGGTCAACTAATGAAAAACTGTTTTTT
-	11	TRBV7-9	few	TRBJ2-6	CASSLQLVLTF	TGTGCCAGCAGCCTCCAACTAGTCCTGACTTTC
-	12	TRBV10-2	once	TRBJ1-1	CASTQGNTEAFF	TGCGCCAGCACGCAGGGGAACACTGAAGCTTTCTTT
TRBD1	15	TRBV11-2	-	TRBJ1-5	CASSPGTGGYQPQHF	TGTGCCAGCAGCCCCGGGACAGGGGGGTATCAGCCCCAGCATTTT
-	17	TRBV5-1	once	TRBJ2-5	CASSSVSWAGSDETQYF	TGCGCCAGCAGCTCCGTCAGTTGGGCGGGGTCGGACGAGACCCAGTACTTC
-	15	TRBV5-5	-	TRBJ2-1	CASSLTGTSYNEQFF	TGTGCCAGCAGCTTGACGGGGACGTCCTACAATGAGCAGTTCTTC
-	14	TRBV5-1	-	TRBJ1-6	CASSLGGGNSPLHF	TGCGCCAGCAGCTTGGGCGGGGGGAATTCACCCCTCCACTTT
TRBD2	14	TRBV6-1	-	TRBJ2-7	CASSGRTSGGEQYF	TGTGCCAGCAGTGGTAGGACTAGCGGGGGCGAGCAGTACTTC
-	11	TRBV11-2	once	TRBJ2-5	CASSSLETQYF	TGTGCCAGCAGCTCCCTGGAGACCCAGTACTTC
-	16	TRBV5-5	-	TRBJ2-1	CASSLGPPSSYNEQFF	TGTGCCAGCAGCTTGGGACCGCCGAGCTCCTACAATGAGCAGTTCTTC